Given below is one T cell receptor beta chain in context. Its matching antigen is unknown. The CDR3 extends over 11 amino acids. V lost 3 bases, J lost 10 bases, and 9 bases lay in between. Germline CDR1 reads SEHNR; CDR2 reads FQNEAQ (reference sequence). This specimen comes from a study of cytomegalovirus exposure and HLA in healthy donors. The PCR made use of 60 Vbeta and 13 Jbeta primers. Assay used: immunoSEQ multiplex PCR; TCRdb lists only in-frame clones, some missing. The sample carries around 130,000 clones, around 80% recorded once. Study-wide results and caveats: Roughly uniform depth of sequencing across donors was assumed in presence/absence analyses. A prior analysis recorded that most TCR beta V segments were productive about 90% or about 30% of the time. A few CMV-associated chains proved CMV antigen-specific in vitro.

This clonotype originated in a middle-aged woman in good health and CMV-seronegative. The J gene is TRBJ2-5, the V gene TRBV7-9, with no clear D. The specimen sequenced was PBMCs. CDR3 sequence reads: CASSFDRGQYF. In DNA, the CDR3 is TGTGCCAGCAGCTTCGACCGAGGCCAGTACTTC.